A selection of T cell receptor beta chains follows, all from one sample in a study of blood T cell repertoires in COVID-19. The assay was immunoSEQ multiplex PCR, and TCRdb's table has in-frame clones only and misses some. This table has some 300,000 clones, around 89% appearing once. The specimen sequenced was peripheral blood. The receptors stem from a woman between 45 and 60 years old with COVID-19, enrolled during active disease. CDR3s include the opening cysteine and the closing phenylalanine or tryptophan. The order of the fields is clone size, D gene, V gene, J gene, CDR3 protein, CDR3 DNA. A D gene is named only where the DNA matches it firmly. Only some rows state a clone size, as once, few, many or a class for expanded clones.

.	TRBD2	TRBV24-1	TRBJ2-1	CASGLAGRSYNEQFF	TGTGCCTCGGGACTAGCGGGACGCTCCTACAATGAGCAGTTCTTC
.	.	TRBV29-1	TRBJ2-1	CSVGAVTYNEQFF	TGCAGCGTTGGGGCAGTAACATACAATGAGCAGTTCTTC
.	.	TRBV19	TRBJ2-1	CASSMQGSYSNEQFF	TGTGCCAGTAGTATGCAGGGGTCATACTCCAATGAGCAGTTCTTC
once	.	TRBV30	TRBJ1-3	CACGLSGNTIYF	TGTGCCTGTGGACTCTCTGGAAACACCATATATTTT
.	TRBD2	TRBV6-2/TRBV6-3	TRBJ2-7	CASSLTSGRYEQYF	TGTGCCAGCAGCCTGACTAGCGGGAGATACGAGCAGTACTTC
.	TRBD1	TRBV11-3	TRBJ1-6	CASSLRQGRDYNSPLHF	TGTGCCAGCAGCTTAAGACAGGGTCGCGACTATAATTCACCCCTCCACTTT
.	.	TRBV7-2	TRBJ2-1	CASSQRGRLLEQFF	TGTGCCAGCAGCCAGAGAGGCCGACTTCTCGAGCAGTTCTTC
.	TRBD2	TRBV7-6	TRBJ2-7	CASSLAAGNYEQYF	TGTGCCAGCAGCTTAGCAGCGGGGAACTACGAGCAGTACTTC
.	TRBD1	TRBV19	TRBJ2-1	CASSSGTAHNEQFF	TGTGCCAGTAGTTCCGGGACAGCCCACAATGAGCAGTTCTTC
.	.	TRBV7-2	TRBJ1-5	CASSQGQLNQPQHF	TGTGCCAGCAGCCAGGGACAACTCAATCAGCCCCAGCATTTT
.	TRBD2	TRBV9	TRBJ2-2	CASSAILAGVSGELFF	TGTGCCAGCAGCGCAATACTAGCGGGAGTTTCCGGGGAGCTGTTTTTT
.	.	TRBV19	TRBJ1-2	CASSRSNYGYTF	TGTGCCAGTAGTAGGAGCAACTATGGCTACACCTTC
.	.	TRBV9	TRBJ2-3	CASSVGGVASTDTQYF	TGTGCCAGCAGCGTAGGGGGGGTAGCTTCCACAGATACGCAGTATTTT
.	TRBD1	TRBV7-3	TRBJ1-6	CASSSGQGSNSPLHF	TGTGCCAGCAGCTCGGGACAGGGGTCTAATTCACCCCTCCACTTT
.	TRBD1	TRBV5-1	TRBJ2-7	CASSLTGATYEQYF	TGCGCCAGCAGCCTGACAGGGGCGACCTACGAGCAGTACTTC
.	TRBD1	TRBV5-5	TRBJ2-5	CASSSPGQSQETQYF	TGTGCCAGCAGTTCACCGGGACAGAGCCAAGAGACCCAGTACTTC
.	.	TRBV11-3	TRBJ2-1	CASSRRSGYNEQFF	TGTGCCAGCAGCCGGAGGAGCGGTTACAATGAGCAGTTCTTC
once	.	TRBV19	TRBJ2-5	CASTDTRFGTQYF	TGTGCCAGTACCGATACCCGATTCGGGACCCAGTACTTC
.	.	TRBV18	TRBJ1-1	CASSPSRLWVGAFF	TGTGCCAGCTCACCAAGCAGACTATGGGTTGGCGCTTTCTTT
.	.	TRBV2	TRBJ1-6	CASSGGQSPLHF	TGTGCCAGCAGTGGGGGCCAGTCACCCCTCCACTTT
.	.	TRBV29-1	TRBJ1-6	CSVGQALNSPLHF	TGCAGCGTTGGGCAGGCCCTCAATTCACCCCTCCACTTT
.	.	TRBV19	TRBJ1-6	CASTPGPATSPLHF	TGTGCCAGTACCCCGGGTCCTGCCACTTCACCCCTCCACTTT
.	TRBD2	TRBV9	TRBJ2-1	CASSVALAGAAEQFF	TGTGCCAGCAGCGTAGCTCTAGCGGGGGCTGCTGAGCAGTTCTTC
.	.	TRBV19	TRBJ2-1	CASSIGTYNEQFF	TGTGCCAGTAGTATAGGGACTTACAATGAGCAGTTCTTC
.	.	TRBV10-3	TRBJ2-3	CAIGIATTDTQYF	TGTGCCATCGGAATAGCGACCACAGATACGCAGTATTTT
.	.	TRBV9	TRBJ2-3	CASSVAGARTVDTQYF	TGTGCCAGCAGCGTCGCAGGCGCAAGGACAGTAGATACGCAGTATTTT
once	TRBD1	TRBV12-3/TRBV12-4	TRBJ2-7	CASSLGTGKYF	TGTGCCAGCAGTTTGGGGACAGGGAAGTACTTC
.	.	TRBV6-5	TRBJ1-2	CASSNGQPSGGYTF	TGTGCCAGCAGCAATGGACAGCCATCCGGCGGCTACACCTTC
once	.	TRBV27	TRBJ1-6	CASSPSQGFRSPLHF	TGTGCCAGCAGTCCCTCACAGGGTTTTCGGTCACCCCTCCACTTT
.	TRBD2	TRBV18	TRBJ2-2	CASSHRTSGNTGELFF	TGTGCCAGCTCACATCGGACTAGCGGAAACACCGGGGAGCTGTTTTTT